This T cell receptor beta chain was found in a study of blood T cell repertoires in COVID-19. Data came from immunoSEQ multiplex PCR; TCRdb stores just in-frame clones and leaves some out. The table lists approximately 180,000 clones, roughly 84% of them singletons. CDR3 size: 13 residues. The germline CDR1 and CDR2 sequences are SQVTM and ANQGSEA. V was clipped by 0 bases and J by 5 bases, with 8 bases between them. The sequence derives from a human donor with acute COVID-19. The donor label of this sample is uncertain. The chain recombines TRBV29-1 with TRBJ2-1; D is ambiguous. Sequencing was done on a sample of PBMCs or T cells enriched from blood (not recorded which). The CDR3 protein is CSVEDLYNNEQFF. In DNA, the CDR3 is TGCAGCGTTGAAGATCTTTACAACAATGAGCAGTTCTTC.